These T cell receptor beta chains were read from a single sample in a study of blood T cell repertoires in COVID-19. Some clones are missing from TCRdb's copy, which holds only in-frame ones; the method was immunoSEQ multiplex PCR. The table lists roughly 260,000 clones, around 87% of them singletons. Material: peripheral blood. The receptor source for this set is a woman aged 50 to 60 with acute or convalescent COVID-19. Each CDR3 is given with its conserved first and last residue. Each record gives: J gene, D gene, V gene, clone size, CDR3 protein, CDR3 DNA. D genes are given only for firm matches. Only some rows state a clone size, as once, few, many or a class for expanded clones.

>TRBJ2-1|NA|TRBV19|NA
CASSIGGANEQFF
TGTGCCAGTAGTATAGGGGGCGCCAATGAGCAGTTCTTC
>TRBJ1-4|TRBD1|TRBV10-1|NA
CASRRTGANEKLFF
TGCGCCAGCAGACGGACAGGGGCTAATGAAAAACTGTTTTTT
>TRBJ2-7|TRBD2|TRBV7-2|few
CASSLTSGRPSYEQYF
TGTGCCAGCAGCTTGACTAGCGGGAGGCCCTCCTACGAGCAGTACTTC
>TRBJ1-4|TRBD1|TRBV7-2|NA
CASSWQTGVGEKLFF
TGTGCCAGCAGCTGGCAGACAGGGGTTGGTGAAAAACTGTTTTTT
>TRBJ2-5|NA|TRBV5-1|NA
CASTQGGQETQYF
TGCGCCAGCACACAAGGCGGACAAGAGACCCAGTACTTC
>TRBJ1-5|NA|TRBV7-2|NA
CASSLERAQPQHF
TGTGCCAGCAGCTTAGAGAGGGCCCAGCCCCAGCATTTT
>TRBJ2-7|NA|TRBV5-1|NA
CASSFAAPDYEQYF
TGCGCCAGCAGCTTCGCGGCACCAGACTACGAGCAGTACTTC
>TRBJ1-3|TRBD1|TRBV27|NA
CASSPRTGMTGNTIYF
TGTGCCAGCAGTCCCCGGACAGGGATGACTGGAAACACCATATATTTT
>TRBJ1-1|TRBD1|TRBV19|NA
CASRPDRVVTEAFF
TGTGCCAGTAGGCCAGACAGGGTGGTCACTGAAGCTTTCTTT
>TRBJ2-2|NA|TRBV9|NA
CASSFTWTGELFF
TGTGCCAGCAGCTTCACATGGACCGGGGAGCTGTTTTTT
>TRBJ1-2|NA|TRBV9|NA
CASSVWEGSNYGYTF
TGTGCCAGCAGCGTATGGGAGGGTTCGAACTATGGCTACACCTTC
>TRBJ2-7|TRBD2|TRBV4-1|NA
CASRHRLADTYEQYF
TGCGCCAGCAGACACCGACTAGCGGACACCTACGAGCAGTACTTC
>TRBJ1-4|NA|TRBV15|NA
CATSRPASSGNEKLFF
TGTGCCACCAGCAGGCCCGCGAGCTCGGGTAATGAAAAACTGTTTTTT
>TRBJ1-2|TRBD1|TRBV27|NA
CASKVWTGARGIDGYTF
TGTGCCAGCAAAGTTTGGACAGGGGCGAGGGGTATTGATGGCTACACCTTC
>TRBJ2-3|NA|TRBV11-2|NA
CASSRGGSTDTQYF
TGTGCCAGCAGCCGAGGAGGTAGCACAGATACGCAGTATTTT
>TRBJ1-5|NA|TRBV7-9|NA
CASSLQGGQPQHF
TGTGCCAGCAGCTTGCAGGGCGGTCAGCCCCAGCATTTT
>TRBJ2-5|TRBD2|TRBV5-4|NA
CASSHPSGRAGETQYF
TGTGCCAGCAGCCACCCTAGCGGGAGGGCCGGAGAGACCCAGTACTTC
>TRBJ2-3|NA|TRBV15|NA
CATSREGAMDTDTQYF
TGTGCCACCAGCAGAGAGGGGGCCATGGACACAGATACGCAGTATTTT
>TRBJ1-6|NA|TRBV9|NA
CASSVEAANSNSPLHF
TGTGCCAGCAGCGTAGAGGCAGCTAACAGTAATTCACCCCTCCACTTT
>TRBJ1-3|NA|TRBV7-9|NA
CASSLAVTYSGNTIYF
TGTGCCAGCAGCTTAGCGGTCACCTACTCTGGAAACACCATATATTTT
>TRBJ2-7|TRBD1|TRBV9|NA
CASSDRGLGEQYF
TGTGCCAGCAGCGACAGGGGGCTGGGCGAGCAGTACTTC
>TRBJ1-5|NA|TRBV5-1|once
CASSLQGRNNQPQHF
TGCGCCAGCAGCTTGCAGGGTCGTAACAATCAGCCCCAGCATTTT
>TRBJ2-3|NA|TRBV4-1|NA
CASSQDLSSVTDTQYF
TGCGCCAGCAGCCAAGATCTGTCTTCGGTCACAGATACGCAGTATTTT
>TRBJ2-1|TRBD1|TRBV5-8|few
CASSPTGGEQFF
TGTGCCAGCAGCCCAACAGGGGGTGAGCAGTTCTTC
>TRBJ2-1|NA|TRBV27|NA
CASSLWSGLGNEQFF
TGTGCCAGCAGTTTATGGTCAGGGTTGGGCAATGAGCAGTTCTTC
>TRBJ2-1|TRBD2|TRBV15|NA
CATSKPRTSGSVYEQFF
TGTGCCACCAGCAAGCCCAGGACTAGCGGTTCAGTCTATGAGCAGTTCTTC
>TRBJ2-7|NA|TRBV27|NA
CATDDTGEAAYEQYF
TGTGCCACCGATGACACAGGGGAGGCGGCCTACGAGCAGTACTTC
>TRBJ1-5|NA|TRBV7-9|NA
CASSPHRDGQPQHF
TGTGCCAGCAGCCCACACAGGGACGGGCAGCCCCAGCATTTT
>TRBJ2-2|NA|TRBV5-4|NA
CASSLPGNTGELFF
TGTGCCAGCAGCTTACCCGGGAACACCGGGGAGCTGTTTTTT
>TRBJ1-6|NA|TRBV5-1|once
CASSLQGSLYNSPLHF
TGCGCCAGCAGCTTGCAGGGGAGCCTCTATAATTCACCCCTCCACTTT